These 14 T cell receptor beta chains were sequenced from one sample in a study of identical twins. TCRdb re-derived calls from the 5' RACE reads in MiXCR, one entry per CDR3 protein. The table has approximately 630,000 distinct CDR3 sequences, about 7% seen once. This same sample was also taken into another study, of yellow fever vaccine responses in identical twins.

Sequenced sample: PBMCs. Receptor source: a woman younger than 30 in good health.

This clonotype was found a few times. The CDR3 reads CAISESKQQETQYF. The CDR3 DNA is TGTGCCATCAGTGAGTCGAAACAGCAAGAGACCCAGTACTTC. The chain carries TRBV10-3 and TRBJ2-5; D is undetermined. The V gene lost 0 bases and the J gene lost 2 bases, with 7 bases spanning the gap. CDR1 and CDR2 (germline): ENHRY, SYGVKD. The CDR3 has 14 residues.

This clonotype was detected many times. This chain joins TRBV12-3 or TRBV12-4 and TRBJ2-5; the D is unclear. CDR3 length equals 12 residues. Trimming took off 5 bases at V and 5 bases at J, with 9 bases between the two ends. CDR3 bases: TGTGCCAGCAGTAACGGACGGGAGACCCAGTACTTC. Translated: CASSNGRETQYF.

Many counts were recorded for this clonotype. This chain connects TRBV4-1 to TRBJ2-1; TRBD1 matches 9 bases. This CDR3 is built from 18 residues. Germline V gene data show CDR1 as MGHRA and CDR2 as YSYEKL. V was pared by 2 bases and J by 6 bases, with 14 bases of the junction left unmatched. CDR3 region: CASSQYPEGTGCCNEQFF. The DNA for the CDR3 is TGCGCCAGCAGCCAATACCCGGAGGGGACAGGGTGTTGCAATGAGCAGTTCTTC.

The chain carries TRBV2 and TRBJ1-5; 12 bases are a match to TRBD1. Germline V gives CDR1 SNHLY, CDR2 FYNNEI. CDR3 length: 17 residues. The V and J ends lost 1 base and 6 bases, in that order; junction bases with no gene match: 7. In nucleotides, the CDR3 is TGTGCCAGCAGTGAAGGGCCCGGGACAGGGGGCTTTCAGCCCCAGCATTTT. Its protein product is CASSEGPGTGGFQPQHF.

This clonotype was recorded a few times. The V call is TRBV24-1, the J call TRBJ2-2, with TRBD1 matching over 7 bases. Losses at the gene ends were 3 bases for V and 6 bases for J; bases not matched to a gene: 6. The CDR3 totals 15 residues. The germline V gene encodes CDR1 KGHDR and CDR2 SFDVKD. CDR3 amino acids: CATSDRQGSPGELFF. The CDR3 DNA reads TGTGCCACCAGTGATCGACAGGGATCTCCCGGGGAGCTGTTTTTT.

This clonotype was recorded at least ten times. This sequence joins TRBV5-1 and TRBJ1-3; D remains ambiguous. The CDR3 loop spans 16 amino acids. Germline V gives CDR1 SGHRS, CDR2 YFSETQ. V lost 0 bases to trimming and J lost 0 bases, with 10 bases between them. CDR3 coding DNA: TGCGCCAGCAGCTTGGGAAGCGCCTCCTCTGGAAACACCATATATTTT. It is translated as CASSLGSASSGNTIYF.

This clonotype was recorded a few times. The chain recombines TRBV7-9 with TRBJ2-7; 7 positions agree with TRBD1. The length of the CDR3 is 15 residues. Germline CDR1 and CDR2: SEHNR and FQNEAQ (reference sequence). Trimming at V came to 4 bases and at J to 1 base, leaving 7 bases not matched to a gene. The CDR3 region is CASSSPETGSYEQYV. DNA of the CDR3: TGTGCCAGCAGCTCCCCCGAGACAGGGTCCTACGAGCAGTACGTC.

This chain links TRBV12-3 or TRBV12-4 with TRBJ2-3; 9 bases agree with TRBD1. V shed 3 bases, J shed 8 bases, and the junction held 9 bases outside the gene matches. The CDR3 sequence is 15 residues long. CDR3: CASSFADRGRGTQYF. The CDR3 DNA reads TGTGCCAGCAGTTTCGCGGACAGGGGACGGGGTACGCAGTATTTT.

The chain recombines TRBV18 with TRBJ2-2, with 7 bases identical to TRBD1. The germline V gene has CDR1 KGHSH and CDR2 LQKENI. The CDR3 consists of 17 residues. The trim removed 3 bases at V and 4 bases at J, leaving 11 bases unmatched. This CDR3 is CASSPLQGPISTGELFF. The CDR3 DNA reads TGTGCCAGCTCACCGCTACAGGGGCCAATCAGCACCGGGGAGCTGTTTTTT.

The CDR3 nucleotides read TGTGCCAGCAGCCGCAATGAGGGAGGGCCGGGGGAGCAGTACTTC. This encodes CASSRNEGGPGEQYF. The chain is built from TRBV13 and TRBJ2-7; TRBD2 matches at 7 bases. CDR1 PRHDT and CDR2 FYEKMQ come from the germline V gene (reference sequence). V shed 5 bases, J shed 7 bases, and the junction held 14 bases outside the gene matches. The CDR3 length is 15 residues.

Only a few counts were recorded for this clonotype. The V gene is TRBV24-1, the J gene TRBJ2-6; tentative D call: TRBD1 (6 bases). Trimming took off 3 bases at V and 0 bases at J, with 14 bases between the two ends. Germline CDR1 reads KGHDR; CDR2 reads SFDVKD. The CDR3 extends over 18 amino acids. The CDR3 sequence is CATSDPGTPDSGANVLTF. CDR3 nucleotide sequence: TGTGCCACCAGTGATCCTGGGACACCGGACTCTGGGGCCAACGTCCTGACTTTC.

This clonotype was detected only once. CDR3 region: CASSLGAAADIQYF. The CDR3 DNA sequence: TGTGCCAGCAGTCTCGGGGCTGCCGCGGACATTCAGTACTTC. The V call is TRBV27, the J call TRBJ2-4; D assignment may be TRBD1 or TRBD2 (5 bases each). This CDR3 is 14 amino acids long. V lost 5 bases to trimming and J lost 8 bases, with 16 bases between them. From germline, CDR1 is MNHEY and CDR2 SMNVEV (reference sequence).

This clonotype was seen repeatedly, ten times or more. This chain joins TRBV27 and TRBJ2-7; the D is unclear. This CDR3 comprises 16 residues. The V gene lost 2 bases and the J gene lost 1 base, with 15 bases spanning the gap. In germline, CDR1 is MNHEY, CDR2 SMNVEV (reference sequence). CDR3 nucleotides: TGTGCCAGCAGTTTAAACAGCCGTGATATTTCCTACGAGCAGTACTTC. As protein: CASSLNSRDISYEQYF.

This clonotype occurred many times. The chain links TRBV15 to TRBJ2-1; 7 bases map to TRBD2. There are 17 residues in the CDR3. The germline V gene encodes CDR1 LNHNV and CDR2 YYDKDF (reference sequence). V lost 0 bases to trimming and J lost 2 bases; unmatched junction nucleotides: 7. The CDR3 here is CATSREAASGTYNEQFF. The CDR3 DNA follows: TGTGCCACCAGCAGAGAGGCGGCTAGCGGAACCTACAATGAGCAGTTCTTC.